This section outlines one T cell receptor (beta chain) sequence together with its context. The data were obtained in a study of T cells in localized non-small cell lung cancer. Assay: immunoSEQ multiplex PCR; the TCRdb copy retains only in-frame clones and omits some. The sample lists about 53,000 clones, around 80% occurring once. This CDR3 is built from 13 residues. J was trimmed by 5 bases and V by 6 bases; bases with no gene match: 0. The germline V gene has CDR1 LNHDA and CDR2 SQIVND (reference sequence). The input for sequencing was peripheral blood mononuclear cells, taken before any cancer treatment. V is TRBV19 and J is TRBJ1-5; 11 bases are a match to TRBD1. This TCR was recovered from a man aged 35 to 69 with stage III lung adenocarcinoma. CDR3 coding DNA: TGTGCCAGTAGGGACAGGGGGCATCAGCCCCAGCATTTT. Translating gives CASRDRGHQPQHF.